This T cell receptor (beta chain) was found in a study of cytomegalovirus exposure and HLA in healthy donors. The length of the CDR3 is 16 residues. The V and J ends lost 6 bases and 13 bases, in that order; junction bases with no gene match: 14. Germline CDR1 reads MNHEY; CDR2 reads SVGAGI. Primers: 60 Vbeta forward and 13 Jbeta reverse. The data were produced by immunoSEQ multiplex PCR, yet TCRdb's version contains in-frame clones alone and is incomplete. Of about 130,000 clones in the sample, 70% to 85% are singletons; the top ten hold roughly 2.5%. The sample consisted of PBMCs. This chain uses TRBV6-5 with TRBJ1-6, with 11 nucleotides matching TRBD1. This sequence originates from a boy between 2 and 10 years old in good health and CMV-seronegative. The CDR3 DNA follows: TGTGCCAGCAGCTACGGCCCCGGGACAGGGGGGCCGCCCCTCCACTTT. Its protein is CASSYGPGTGGPPLHF.